This T cell receptor (beta chain) appears in the sequencing data of a study of cytomegalovirus exposure and HLA in healthy donors. Concerning this clone: What it recognizes is unknown.

Findings of the study overall: Sequencing likely generated an artifact that appeared as a cluster of highly shared sequence variants.

The ends were cut back, 5 bases at V and 0 bases at J, with 19 bases in the middle. This CDR3 has 18 residues. Germline values: CDR1 SGHAT, CDR2 FQNNGV. PCR used 60 Vbeta primers and 13 Jbeta primers. Clones were sequenced by immunoSEQ multiplex PCR, and TCRdb holds only the in-frame ones, with some missing. The top ten hold less than 3% of the sample, which has about 160,000 clones, roughly four fifths seen once. The clonotype originates from a female donor in good health and CMV-seronegative. The rearrangement links TRBV11-2 to TRBJ1-4; no clear D gene. Source material: PBMCs. This chain's CDR3 is CASSPNWVGAATNEKLFF. Here the CDR3 DNA reads TGTGCCAGCAGCCCTAACTGGGTGGGAGCGGCAACTAATGAAAAACTGTTTTTT.